Below are 12 T cell receptor beta chains sequenced from a single sample in a study of cytomegalovirus exposure and HLA in healthy donors. Amplification used 60 Vbeta primers and 13 Jbeta primers. TCRdb's table, derived via immunoSEQ multiplex PCR, lists solely in-frame clones and lacks some. This sample has 90,000 or so clones, with around 73% found just once. The sample taken for sequencing was PBMCs. These receptor sequences come from a woman aged 40 to 50 in good health and CMV-seronegative.

The rearrangement links TRBV6-6 to TRBJ2-7; 8 positions match TRBD2. There are 15 residues in the CDR3. With V trimmed by 6 bases and J by 0 bases, 7 bases remained unmatched. Looked up from germline, CDR1 is MNHNY and CDR2 is SVGAGI (reference sequence). For the CDR3, the DNA is TGTGCCAGCAGACACACTAGCGGAGACTCCTACGAGCAGTACTTC. It codes for CASRHTSGDSYEQYF.

The chain carries TRBV6-1 and TRBJ2-7; TRBD1 matches at 10 bases. J was trimmed by 1 base and V by 4 bases; bases with no gene match: 4. CDR1 is MNHNS, CDR2 SASEGT, per germline. This CDR3 has 15 residues. The CDR3 sequence is CASSGDRGRSYEQYF. CDR3 nucleotides: TGTGCCAGCAGTGGGGACAGGGGCCGATCCTACGAGCAGTACTTC.

The J gene is TRBJ1-1, the V gene TRBV28; 11 nucleotides align to TRBD1. CDR1 is MDHEN and CDR2 is SYDVKM in the germline V gene. V gave up 6 bases and J gave up 6 bases; unmatched junction bases: 9. This CDR3 is 15 amino acids long. This CDR3 reads CASSEHGQGASEAFF. The CDR3 coding sequence is TGTGCCAGCAGCGAACACGGACAGGGGGCTTCTGAAGCTTTCTTT.

This clone was observed a single time. The chain carries TRBV2 and TRBJ2-1; D uncertain. CDR3 length: 12 residues. Trimming left V 7 bases short and J 3 bases short, with 7 bases between. CDR1 is SNHLY, CDR2 FYNNEI, per germline. CDR3 in DNA: TGTGCCAGCAAAGGAGACTACAATGAGCAGTTCTTC. This encodes CASKGDYNEQFF.

The CDR3 protein is CASSFRVRDTEAFF. CDR3 nucleotide sequence: TGTGCCAGTAGTTTCCGGGTCAGGGACACTGAAGCTTTCTTT. The rearrangement uses TRBV19 and TRBJ1-1, with D possibly matching TRBD1 (5 bases). The CDR3 length is 14 residues. The V gene lost 5 bases and the J gene lost 3 bases, with 13 bases spanning the gap. Germline V gene sequence: CDR1 LNHDA, CDR2 SQIVND (reference sequence).

V and J are TRBV10-3 and TRBJ2-7, with a tentative D call TRBD1 (6 bases). Between the trimmed V and J ends, which lost 6 bases and 3 bases, there was a span of 9 bases. CDR3 length: 12 amino acids. CDR1 and CDR2 from the germline V gene are ENHRY and SYGVKD. The CDR3 protein is CAIRGQSYEQYF. The DNA for the CDR3 is TGTGCCATCAGGGGACAAAGCTACGAGCAGTACTTC.

This clone was detected once. This rearrangement joins TRBV6-1 to TRBJ2-5; 11 bases map to TRBD2. Germline loops: CDR1 MNHNS, CDR2 SASEGT. The CDR3 contains 15 residues. The J segment lost 5 bases and the V segment lost 11 bases, leaving 13 bases of the junction unmatched. This CDR3 reads CAGWNSGRAGETQYF. For the CDR3, the DNA is TGTGCCGGTTGGAATAGCGGGAGGGCTGGGGAGACCCAGTACTTC.

The chain employs TRBV7-9 and TRBJ1-3, with D hard to call. Per germline, CDR1 SEHNR and CDR2 FQNEAQ (reference sequence). Trimming pared 10 bases from V and 0 bases from J, leaving 13 bases between. There are 14 residues in the CDR3. The CDR3 sequence: CATRAGSSGNTIYF. CDR3 nucleotides: TGTGCCACGAGGGCGGGAAGCTCTGGAAACACCATATATTTT.

The chain links TRBV6-1 to TRBJ2-5; a possible D gene is TRBD1 (6 bases). Trimming shortened V by 3 bases and J by 2 bases, and 13 bases separated the two germline ends. CDR3 size: 15 residues. CDR1 and CDR2 from the germline V gene are MNHNS and SASEGT. CDR3: CASSDTGFGQETQYF. DNA for the CDR3: TGTGCCAGCAGTGACACAGGGTTTGGGCAAGAGACCCAGTACTTC.

The chain is built from TRBV30 and TRBJ1-3, with D possibly matching TRBD1 (6 bases). The germline CDR1 and CDR2 sequences are GTSNPN and SVGIG (reference sequence). V shed 6 bases and J shed 2 bases, with 14 bases lying between them. CDR3 length equals 14 residues. CDR3 DNA sequence: TGTGCCTGCCAACAGGGATCCCCTGGAAACACCATATATTTT. It yields the protein CACQQGSPGNTIYF.

The CDR3 DNA reads as TGCAGCGTTGATCTTGACCCTCTAGCGGCTACCTACAATGAGCAGTTCTTC. This codes for CSVDLDPLAATYNEQFF. V is TRBV29-1 and J is TRBJ2-1; 7 bases fit TRBD2. Germline V CDR1 and CDR2: SQVTM, ANQGSEA. With V trimmed by 3 bases and J by 2 bases, 13 bases remained unmatched. The length of the CDR3 is 17 residues.

The CDR3 here is CASSLGGGAGWETQYF. DNA for the CDR3: TGTGCCAGCAGCTTGGGAGGCGGGGCAGGGTGGGAGACCCAGTACTTC. The V call is TRBV5-4, the J call TRBJ2-5, with D maybe TRBD2 (6 bases). Trimming stripped 0 bases from V and 5 bases from J, with 17 bases between. This CDR3 region has 16 residues. The V gene's germline CDR1 is SGHNT and CDR2 YYREEE (reference sequence). Complete variable domain (other parts from reference TRBV5-4 and TRBJ2-5): ETGVTQSPTHLIKTRGQQVTLRCSSQSGHNTVSWYQQALGQGPQFIFQYYREEENGRGNFPPRFSGLQFPNYSSELNVNALELDDSALYLCASSLGGGAGWETQYFGPGTRLLVL.